This TCR beta chain was profiled in a study of cytotoxic CD8 clonotypes in ibrutinib-treated CLL. Whole-study context: Across samples, productive templates numbered 250,000 to 300,000 and productive rearrangements reached 80,000 to 95,000 on average. Overall study results and limits: Clonality increased at ibrutinib response, then returned toward baseline at progression. Clonality correlated strongly with circulating CD8+ T cells and exceeded age-matched healthy donors at baseline.

This clone appeared a single time. The antigen remains unidentified. Libraries of TCR beta were made from about 2.2 micrograms of genomic DNA that came from cryopreserved PBMCs. Assay: immunoSEQ multiplex PCR; the TCRdb copy retains only in-frame clones and omits some. The sample lists fewer than 25,000 clones, around 75% occurring once. V shed 6 bases and J shed 1 base, with 13 bases lying between them. The germline CDR1 and CDR2 sequences are SNHLY and FYNNEI. This CDR3 comprises 15 residues. The specimen was PBMCs, collected after 24 months of ibrutinib treatment. This clonotype was sampled from a human donor with chronic lymphocytic leukemia. This chain links TRBV2 with TRBJ1-5, with D hard to call. This CDR3 reads CASRAVLRSNQPQHF. As DNA, the CDR3 is TGTGCCAGCAGGGCCGTCCTTAGGAGCAATCAGCCCCAGCATTTT. Based on the CDR3 plus reference TRBV2 and TRBJ1-5, the full variable domain is EPEVTQTPSHQVTQMGQEVILRCVPISNHLYFYWYRQILGQKVEFLVSFYNNEISEKSEIFDDQFSVERPDGSNFTLKIRSTKLEDSAMYFCASRAVLRSNQPQHFGDGTRLSIL.